The 13 T cell receptor beta chains in this list originate from one sample, sequenced in a study of identical twins. TCRdb fed the 5' RACE reads into MiXCR, producing one record per CDR3 protein. The table has 550,000 to 700,000 distinct CDR3 sequences, roughly 9.5% seen once. These data also formed part of another study, on yellow fever vaccine responses in identical twins.

The sample comprised PBMCs. These receptors were obtained from a woman aged 18-29 years in good health.

The J gene is TRBJ2-3, the V gene TRBV6-1; D is unresolved. The CDR3 is 14 amino acids. Germline V gene data show CDR1 as MNHNS and CDR2 as SASEGT. V shed 6 bases and J shed 3 bases, with 13 bases lying between them. The CDR3 protein is CASSKVAVTDTQYF. The CDR3, as DNA: TGTGCCAGCAGCAAGGTTGCAGTGACAGATACGCAGTATTTT.

The chain employs TRBV6-6 and TRBJ2-3; the match to TRBD2 covers 8 bases. Germline V lookup: CDR1 MNHNY, CDR2 SVGAGI (reference sequence). The length of the CDR3 is 12 residues. V lost 6 bases to trimming and J lost 8 bases; unmatched junction nucleotides: 4. The CDR3 bases are TGTGCCAGCAGCCCGCGGGAGGCTACGCAGTATTTT. Translating gives CASSPREATQYF.

This clonotype occurred a few times. The chain carries TRBV20-1 and TRBJ2-3; D is ambiguous. The germline V gene encodes CDR1 DFQATT and CDR2 SNEGSKA (reference sequence). This CDR3 comprises 11 residues. V was shortened by 3 bases and J by 3 bases, with 4 bases between the two germline ends. In nucleotides, the CDR3 is TGCAGTGCTAGTGAGACAGATACGCAGTATTTT. Residues: CSASETDTQYF.

V is TRBV5-1 and J is TRBJ2-2, with D uncertain. Trimming pared 7 bases from V and 0 bases from J, leaving 25 bases between. This CDR3 contains 19 residues. The germline gives CDR1 SGHRS, CDR2 YFSETQ. The CDR3 region has the DNA TGCGCCAGCTGTGGTGAATTAAGACTTTCCCGTACGAACACCGGGGAGCTGTTTTTT. It yields the protein CASCGELRLSRTNTGELFF.

V is TRBV12-3 or TRBV12-4 and J is TRBJ2-7; D is undetermined. The CDR3 runs 13 residues. Deletions cut 0 bases from V and 7 bases from J, with 10 bases between. CDR3: CASSLAGPQEQYF. Written as DNA, the CDR3 is TGTGCCAGCAGTTTAGCCGGGCCCCAGGAGCAGTACTTC.

This clonotype has a handful of counts. The V and J genes are TRBV7-2 and TRBJ2-5; 8 bases map to TRBD1. J lost 4 bases, V lost 4 bases, and 11 bases had no gene match. Germline V gives CDR1 SGHTA, CDR2 FQGNSA. The CDR3 covers 16 residues. The CDR3 DNA reads as TGTGCCAGCAGCTCCCGAAGCCGGCAGGGGGCAGAGACCCAGTACTTC. Its translation: CASSSRSRQGAETQYF.

The rearrangement links TRBV5-1 to TRBJ2-5; 7 bases are shared with TRBD2. CDR1 is SGHRS, CDR2 YFSETQ, per germline. The length of the CDR3 is 14 residues. V was clipped by 5 bases and J by 3 bases; unmatched bases: 7. CDR3 sequence (DNA): TGCGCCAGCAGTCATTCAGCGGGAAAAGAGACCCAGTACTTC. Protein sequence: CASSHSAGKETQYF.

This rearrangement joins TRBV6-1 to TRBJ2-6; D is ambiguous. The CDR3 spans 15 residues. The V end was cut by 8 bases, the J end by 1 base, with 12 bases between. The germline gives CDR1 MNHNS, CDR2 SASEGT. The CDR3 reads CASCKGRSGANVLTF. The CDR3 DNA follows: TGTGCCAGCTGTAAGGGAAGGTCTGGGGCCAACGTCCTGACTTTC.

In this sample, this clonotype turned up many times. The gene calls are TRBV9 and TRBJ2-5; D perhaps matches TRBD2 (7 bases). Germline CDR1 reads SGDLS; CDR2 reads YYNGEE. This CDR3 is built from 15 residues. The V end was cut by 0 bases, the J end by 2 bases, with 11 bases between. This CDR3 is CASSVAGGLQETQYF. CDR3 bases: TGTGCCAGCAGCGTAGCGGGGGGCTTACAAGAGACCCAGTACTTC.

This chain joins TRBV7-2 and TRBJ2-7, with 10 bases fitting TRBD2. Germline V gene data show CDR1 as SGHTA and CDR2 as FQGNSA. The CDR3 has 16 amino acids. J lost 7 bases, V lost 0 bases, and 9 bases had no gene match. CDR3 DNA sequence: TGTGCCAGCAGCTTAGCCTCTAGCGGGAGTCCTTGGGAGCAGTACTTC. Encoded protein: CASSLASSGSPWEQYF.

The gene calls are TRBV12-3 or TRBV12-4 and TRBJ1-5; tentative D call: TRBD1 (6 bases). The CDR3 sequence is 16 residues long. V lost 3 bases, J lost 1 base, and 13 bases lay in between. CDR3 residues: CASSLGAGVSNQPQHF. The CDR3 bases are TGTGCCAGCAGTTTGGGTGCAGGGGTCAGCAATCAGCCCCAGCATTTT.

This clonotype was observed a handful of times. V is TRBV20-1 and J is TRBJ2-7, with TRBD2 matching 10 bases. The V gene end was trimmed by 8 bases and the J gene end by 3 bases; junction bases not matched to a gene: 19. Germline V lookup: CDR1 DFQATT, CDR2 SNEGSKA (reference sequence). The CDR3 length is 17 residues. In nucleotides, the CDR3 is TGCAGTCACAACGTTGGGTCTAGCGGGGGACCAATCTACGAGCAGTACTTC. Residues: CSHNVGSSGGPIYEQYF.

This clonotype was counted many times. The chain couples TRBV6-1 to TRBJ1-6; 10 nucleotides align to TRBD1. There are 15 residues in the CDR3. The germline V gene encodes CDR1 MNHNS and CDR2 SASEGT. J gave up 8 bases and V 1 base, and 2 bases lay outside the gene matches. The CDR3 nucleotides are TGTGCCAGCAGTGAAGGGACAGGGGGTCATTCACCCCTCCACTTT. It translates to CASSEGTGGHSPLHF.